This entry lists 15 T cell receptor beta chains sequenced from one sample in a study of blood T cell repertoires in COVID-19. Profiled with immunoSEQ multiplex PCR; TCRdb holds only in-frame clones, not every one. The sample consists of 200,000 to 300,000 clones, 75% to 90% of them appearing once. The sample taken for sequencing was peripheral blood. These receptors were obtained from a woman under 40 who had recovered from COVID-19.

The chain is built from TRBV5-1 and TRBJ2-1; tentatively, D is TRBD1 (5 bases). The CDR3 covers 12 residues. Trimming removed 4 bases at V and 10 bases at J, with 12 bases between. CDR1 is SGHRS and CDR2 is YFSETQ in the germline V gene. Written as DNA, the CDR3 is TGCGCCAGCAGCATACTCAACAGGGAGCAGTTCTTC. Amino acid sequence: CASSILNREQFF. The full variable domain, rest sourced from reference TRBV5-1 and TRBJ2-1, is KAGVTQTPRYLIKTRGQQVTLSCSPISGHRSVSWYQQTPGQGLQFLFEYFSETQRNKGNFPGRFSGRQFSNSRSEMNVSTLELGDSALYLCASSILNREQFFGPGTRLTVL.

CDR3 bases: TGCGCCAGCAGCTTGTCAGGACAGGGCTTAAACACCATATATTTT. Translating gives CASSLSGQGLNTIYF. The chain is built from TRBV5-1 and TRBJ1-3, with TRBD1 identical over 8 bases. CDR3 length: 15 amino acids. The junction had 6 bases not matched to a gene; V was cut back by 1 base and J by 6 bases. Germline V gene lookup returns CDR1 SGHRS and CDR2 YFSETQ.

The chain joins TRBV5-1 to TRBJ1-1; D uncertain. This CDR3 has 14 residues. The V end was cut by 0 bases, the J end by 1 base, with 7 bases between. Germline lookup yields CDR1 SGHRS and CDR2 YFSETQ. The chain's CDR3 is CASSLAFSNTEAFF. CDR3 DNA sequence: TGCGCCAGCAGCTTGGCCTTTTCGAACACTGAAGCTTTCTTT.

This rearrangement joins TRBV5-1 to TRBJ2-7; 8 bases align to TRBD2. Trimming removed 0 bases from V and 0 bases from J; junction bases left unmatched: 2. There are 15 residues in the CDR3. The germline V gene has CDR1 SGHRS and CDR2 YFSETQ. For the CDR3, the DNA is TGCGCCAGCAGCTTGGAGGCGGGGGGCTCCTACGAGCAGTACTTC. As protein: CASSLEAGGSYEQYF.

This CDR3 is CAISELSGAEAFF. The CDR3 DNA sequence: TGTGCCATCAGTGAGTTGTCGGGTGCTGAAGCTTTCTTT. This sequence joins TRBV10-3 and TRBJ1-1; unclear D gene. The CDR3 contains 13 residues. Germline V lookup: CDR1 ENHRY, CDR2 SYGVKD. V shed 1 base and J shed 6 bases, with 9 bases lying between them.

The chain's CDR3 is CASSKQGRTEAFF. In nucleotides, the CDR3 is TGTGCCAGCAGTAAACAGGGTCGGACTGAAGCTTTCTTT. The V and J genes are TRBV6-6 and TRBJ1-1; TRBD1 is a possible D gene (6 bases). The CDR3 covers 13 residues. Germline CDR1 MNHNY, CDR2 SVGAGI (reference sequence). Trimming removed 5 bases from V and 5 bases from J, with 12 bases in between.

This clone was observed a handful of times. V usage is TRBV15 and J usage is TRBJ2-1; 14 bases line up with TRBD2. Germline assignment: CDR1 LNHNV and CDR2 YYDKDF (reference sequence). With 5 bases clipped from V and 7 bases from J, the junction kept 4 bases outside the gene matches. The CDR3 is 15 amino acids. CDR3 sequence reads: CATSLTSGGANEQFF. The CDR3 DNA is TGTGCCACCAGCCTGACTAGCGGGGGGGCGAATGAGCAGTTCTTC.

On this clone: The same CDR3 can be traced to other DNA sequences in this sample. The chain joins TRBV5-1 to TRBJ2-3; weak D call: TRBD2 (5 bases). The CDR3 is made up of 16 amino acids. Germline CDR1 is SGHRS and CDR2 is YFSETQ. Trimming took 1 base from V and 0 from J, leaving 12 bases between them. CDR3 protein: CASSLPGGASTDTQYF. In DNA, the CDR3 is TGCGCCAGCAGCTTGCCTGGAGGAGCTAGCACAGATACGCAGTATTTT.

The chain joins TRBV6-6 to TRBJ2-7; 10 nucleotides align to TRBD2. V gave up 6 bases and J gave up 6 bases; unmatched junction bases: 14. The germline CDR1 and CDR2 sequences are MNHNY and SVGAGI (reference sequence). The CDR3 has 16 residues. This chain's CDR3 is CASSPPGSGGAGEQYF. As DNA, the CDR3 is TGTGCCAGCAGCCCTCCTGGGAGCGGGGGGGCGGGCGAGCAGTACTTC.

V is TRBV19 and J is TRBJ2-2, with no clear D. CDR3 length: 15 amino acids. With 4 bases removed from V and 1 base from J, the gap between germline ends came to 10 bases. Germline V gives CDR1 LNHDA, CDR2 SQIVND (reference sequence). CDR3 loop: CASSSFAGNTGELFF. The CDR3 coding sequence is TGTGCCAGTAGTAGTTTTGCAGGGAACACCGGGGAGCTGTTTTTT.

The CDR3 loop is CASTWTELNTGELFF. DNA of the CDR3: TGTGCCAGCACTTGGACAGAGTTGAACACCGGGGAGCTGTTTTTT. The V and J genes are TRBV6-5 and TRBJ2-2; a weak D match, TRBD1 (6 bases). Germline CDR1 reads MNHEY; CDR2 reads SVGAGI. Trimming took off 7 bases at V and 1 base at J, with 13 bases between the two ends. The length of the CDR3 is 15 residues.

This chain uses TRBV5-1 with TRBJ2-7; tentative D call: TRBD1 (5 bases). The CDR3 length is 15 residues. In germline, CDR1 is SGHRS, CDR2 YFSETQ. Trimming cost V 2 bases and J 4 bases, with 16 bases left between them. The CDR3 DNA reads as TGCGCCAGCAGCTTAACAGGCTTAGGGGTGTACGAGCAGTACTTC. Translating it yields CASSLTGLGVYEQYF. Combining the CDR3 with reference TRBV5-1 and TRBJ2-7 gives the whole variable domain KAGVTQTPRYLIKTRGQQVTLSCSPISGHRSVSWYQQTPGQGLQFLFEYFSETQRNKGNFPGRFSGRQFSNSRSEMNVSTLELGDSALYLCASSLTGLGVYEQYFGPGTRLTVT.

The rearrangement uses TRBV25-1 and TRBJ2-3, with TRBD1 identical over 11 bases. CDR1 MGHDK and CDR2 SYGVNS come from the germline V gene. CDR3 size: 15 residues. J lost 7 bases, V lost 4 bases, and 7 bases had no gene match. The CDR3 DNA is TGTGCCAGCAGTGGCGGGACAGGGGGACGGTATACGCAGTATTTT. Translation: CASSGGTGGRYTQYF.

This clone is a singleton in its sample. The chain recombines TRBV15 with TRBJ1-2; D gene unclear. The CDR3 loop spans 15 amino acids. Germline V CDR1 and CDR2: LNHNV, YYDKDF (reference sequence). V lost 4 bases, J lost 6 bases, and 18 bases lay in between. The DNA of the CDR3 is TGTGCCACCAGCAAGGATCTGACTTTGGAAAATGGCTACACCTTC. Translating gives CATSKDLTLENGYTF.

This clone appeared once. The chain couples TRBV10-2 to TRBJ2-2; TRBD2 matches at 10 bases. Germline CDR1 WSHSY, CDR2 SAAADI. Losses at the gene ends were 4 bases for V and 6 bases for J; bases not matched to a gene: 5. This CDR3 is 15 amino acids long. The CDR3 loop is CASSALAGASGELFF. The CDR3 nucleotides are TGCGCCAGCAGTGCCCTAGCGGGGGCCTCCGGGGAGCTGTTTTTT.